Shown below are 14 T cell receptor beta chains from a single sample sequenced in a study of T cells in Graves' hyperthyroidism and ophthalmopathy. TCR beta CDR3 regions were amplified from RNA transcripts. TCR CDR3 underwent first-round RT-PCR with the HTBI primer set. TCRdb processed the multiplex PCR reads anew with MiXCR; each CDR3 protein has one entry. There are some 510,000 distinct CDR3 sequences in the sample; around 20% occur only once, and more than 25% lies in the top ten. Specimen: blood. These receptors were collected from a man between 18 and 29 years old with Graves' hyperthyroidism.

The table lists this clonotype with many counts. The chain employs TRBV12-3 or TRBV12-4 and TRBJ1-2; 7 nucleotides agree with TRBD1. This CDR3 has 13 amino acids. V gave up 6 bases and J gave up 8 bases; unmatched junction bases: 9. The CDR3 DNA follows: TGTGCCAGCAGAGCGGGACAGCCGGGGGGCTACACCTTC. It codes for CASRAGQPGGYTF.

This clonotype appeared many times. The V call is TRBV28, the J call TRBJ1-2, with D maybe TRBD1 (6 bases). The CDR3 loop spans 15 amino acids. Trimming stripped 5 bases from V and 2 bases from J, with 15 bases between. CDR1 MDHEN and CDR2 SYDVKM come from the germline V gene. The CDR3 DNA reads as TGTGCCAGCAGTCAGTTCGGGGGGCCCAACTATGGCTACACCTTC. It translates to CASSQFGGPNYGYTF.

Ten or more counts support this clonotype. The chain carries TRBV5-1 and TRBJ1-2, with 9 bases matching TRBD1. This CDR3 has 15 residues. Germline lookup yields CDR1 SGHRS and CDR2 YFSETQ. The V and J ends lost 4 bases and 8 bases, in that order; junction bases with no gene match: 12. CDR3 bases: TGCGCCAGCAGCCCGGTCCCGGGACAGGGTTCAGGCTACACCTTC. This gives the protein CASSPVPGQGSGYTF.

This clonotype was seen more than once but under ten times. V is TRBV3-1 and J is TRBJ1-1; D is possibly TRBD1 (5 bases). The CDR3 covers 15 residues. Germline V gene sequence: CDR1 LGHDT, CDR2 YNNKEL (reference sequence). The V gene lost 4 bases and the J gene lost 4 bases, with 16 bases spanning the gap. The CDR3 DNA sequence: TGTGCCAGCAGCCCAGTCGGGGGTGCGACCACTGAAGCTTTCTTT. Translated, it gives CASSPVGGATTEAFF.

The chain links TRBV15 to TRBJ1-1; D gene unclear. Trimming cost V 2 bases and J 4 bases, with 8 bases left between them. The CDR3 spans 13 residues. The germline CDR1 and CDR2 sequences are LNHNV and YYDKDF (reference sequence). The CDR3 loop reads CATSRRPLTEAFF. The CDR3 region has the DNA TGTGCCACCAGCAGACGACCGCTCACTGAAGCTTTCTTT.

The sample holds many counts of this clonotype. The chain is built from TRBV28 and TRBJ1-2; D uncertain. The CDR3 has 13 amino acids. Trimming shortened V by 2 bases and J by 5 bases, and 9 bases separated the two germline ends. From germline, CDR1 is MDHEN and CDR2 SYDVKM. Here the CDR3 reads CASSLSGEYGYTF. DNA for the CDR3: TGTGCCAGCAGTTTAAGCGGAGAGTATGGCTACACCTTC.

This clonotype was counted only a few times. J is TRBJ1-2 and V is TRBV28; 9 bases fit TRBD1. With V trimmed by 1 base and J by 7 bases, 7 bases remained unmatched. Germline values: CDR1 MDHEN, CDR2 SYDVKM. There are 15 residues in the CDR3. Here the CDR3 DNA reads TGTGCCAGCAGTTTATCGATACAGGGGGCAGGTGGCTACACCTTC. Translation: CASSLSIQGAGGYTF.

This clonotype was seen repeatedly, ten times or more. The chain joins TRBV20-1 to TRBJ1-2, with a weak D call TRBD1 (5 bases). Germline CDR1 DFQATT, CDR2 SNEGSKA (reference sequence). The V end lost 6 bases, the J end lost 2 bases, and 22 bases lay between the germline ends. CDR3 length: 16 amino acids. CDR3 region: CSADTRGSRGNYGYTF. The CDR3 nucleotides read TGCAGTGCGGATACGCGGGGCTCAAGAGGCAACTATGGCTACACCTTC.

The chain carries TRBV12-5 and TRBJ2-7, with 7 bases lining up with TRBD2. The CDR3 is 12 residues long. The V gene's germline CDR1 is LGHNT and CDR2 FRNRAP. Unmatched junction bases numbered 5, after V lost 7 bases and J lost 5 bases. The CDR3 sequence is CASARGGDEQYF. CDR3 bases: TGTGCTAGTGCCCGGGGAGGGGACGAGCAGTACTTC. Combining the CDR3 with reference TRBV12-5 and TRBJ2-7 gives the whole variable domain DARVTQTPRHKVTEMGQEVTMRCQPILGHNTVFWYRQTMMQGLELLAYFRNRAPLDDSGMPKDRFSAEMPDATLATLKIQPSEPRDSAVYFCASARGGDEQYFGPGTRLTVT.

This clonotype has ten or more counts. The CDR3 bases are TGTGCCAGCAGTTTAAGGGAAGGTTCACCCCTCCACTTT. Its translation is CASSLREGSPLHF. The V gene is TRBV12-3 or TRBV12-4, the J gene TRBJ1-6, with D unclear. CDR3 length: 13 amino acids. Trimming removed 2 bases at V and 9 bases at J, with 8 bases between.

In this sample, this clonotype turned up many times. The chain uses TRBV7-2 and TRBJ1-2; D is unresolved. The ends were cut back, 2 bases at V and 8 bases at J, with 12 bases in the middle. The CDR3 consists of 13 residues. CDR1 is SGHTA, CDR2 FQGNSA, per germline. CDR3 DNA sequence: TGTGCCAGCAGCTTACGCGTCCGAGAAGGCTACACCTTC. Protein product: CASSLRVREGYTF.

With respect to this clonotype: Its ends do not fully match the called genes, so a read error is possible. This sequence joins TRBV14 and TRBJ1-1; TRBD1 agrees at 11 bases. There are 13 residues in the CDR3. Looked up from germline, CDR1 is SGHDN and CDR2 is FVKESK. CDR3 coding DNA: TGTGCCAGCAGCCCTCAGGTCGGGACAGGGGGGGATTTT. Residues: CASSPQVGTGGDF.

The V gene is TRBV6-1, the J gene TRBJ2-7; 7 bases align to TRBD2. Germline V gene lookup returns CDR1 MNHNS and CDR2 SASEGT. V lost 11 bases to trimming and J lost 5 bases; unmatched junction nucleotides: 6. The length of the CDR3 is 11 residues. As DNA, the CDR3 is TGTGCCTGTGGGAGGGAACACGAGCAGTACTTC. Its translation is CACGREHEQYF.

This clonotype was detected a few times. A much bigger clone sits one base away, suggesting this may be a read error. The chain is built from TRBV6-2 or TRBV6-3 and TRBJ1-1, with D unclear. This CDR3 contains 13 residues. Germline loops: CDR1 MNHEY, CDR2 SVGEGT. The V and J ends lost 7 bases and 0 bases respectively, with 9 bases between them. The DNA of the CDR3 is TGTGCCAGCATTTGGGTTTTGAACACTGAAGCTTTCTTT. This gives the protein CASIWVLNTEAFF.